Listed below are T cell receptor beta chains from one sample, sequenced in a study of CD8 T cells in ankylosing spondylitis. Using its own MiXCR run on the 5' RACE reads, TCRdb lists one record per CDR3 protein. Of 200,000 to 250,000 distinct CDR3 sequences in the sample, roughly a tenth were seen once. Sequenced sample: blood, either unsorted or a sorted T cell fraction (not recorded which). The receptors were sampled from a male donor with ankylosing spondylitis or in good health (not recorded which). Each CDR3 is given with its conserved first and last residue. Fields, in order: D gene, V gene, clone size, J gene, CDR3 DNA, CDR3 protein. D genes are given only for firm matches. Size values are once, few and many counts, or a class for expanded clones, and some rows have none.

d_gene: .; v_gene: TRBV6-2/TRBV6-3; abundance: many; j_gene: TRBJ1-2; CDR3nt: TGTGCCAGCATCGGCGGCAACTATGGCTACACCTTC; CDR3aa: CASIGGNYGYTF
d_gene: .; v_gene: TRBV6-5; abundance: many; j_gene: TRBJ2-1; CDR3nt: TGTGCCAGCAGTTGGGGTGGCCGGGAGCAGTTCTTC; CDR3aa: CASSWGGREQFF
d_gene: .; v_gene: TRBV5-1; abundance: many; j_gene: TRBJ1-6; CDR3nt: TGCGCCAGCGCCCAGGGGCAGGGCAATTCACCCCTCCACTTT; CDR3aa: CASAQGQGNSPLHF
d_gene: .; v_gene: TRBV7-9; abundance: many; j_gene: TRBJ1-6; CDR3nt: TGTGCCAGCAGGTCGGGTTCCAGCTCCTATAATTCACCCCTCCACTTT; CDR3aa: CASRSGSSSYNSPLHF
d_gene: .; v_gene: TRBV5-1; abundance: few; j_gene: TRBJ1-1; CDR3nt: TGCGCCAGCAGCTTTTCCGGAATGAACACTGAAGCTTTCTTT; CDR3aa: CASSFSGMNTEAFF
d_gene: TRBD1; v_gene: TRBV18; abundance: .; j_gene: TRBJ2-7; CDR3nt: TGTGCCAGCTCAACGGACAGGGGGGGCGAGCAGTACTTC; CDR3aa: CASSTDRGGEQYF
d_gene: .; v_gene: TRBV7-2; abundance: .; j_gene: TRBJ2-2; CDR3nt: TGTGCCAGCAGCCCCCAACCCACCGGGGAGCTGTTTTTT; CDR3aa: CASSPQPTGELFF
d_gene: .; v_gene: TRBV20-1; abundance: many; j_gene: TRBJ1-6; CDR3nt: TGCAGTGCTAGAGATTCGGGGATCCGACCCAGGTCACCCCTCCACTTT; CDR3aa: CSARDSGIRPRSPLHF
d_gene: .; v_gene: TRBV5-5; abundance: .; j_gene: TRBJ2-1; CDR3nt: TGTGCCAGCAGCTTGGGCCGGCCGAATGAGCAGTTCTTC; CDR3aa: CASSLGRPNEQFF
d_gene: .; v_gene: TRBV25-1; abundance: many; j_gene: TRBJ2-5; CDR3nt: TGTGCCAGCAGTGAGATCGGCAGGACGGATCAAGAGACCCAGTACTTC; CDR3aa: CASSEIGRTDQETQYF
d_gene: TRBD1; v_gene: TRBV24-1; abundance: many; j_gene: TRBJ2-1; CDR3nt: TGTGCCACCAGTGATGGGGACAGCGCATTGTATGAGCAGTTCTTC; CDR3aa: CATSDGDSALYEQFF
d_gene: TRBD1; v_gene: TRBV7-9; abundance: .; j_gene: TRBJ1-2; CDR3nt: TGTGCCAGCAGCTGGTCCGGGACAGGGGGCGATGGCTACACCTTC; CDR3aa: CASSWSGTGGDGYTF
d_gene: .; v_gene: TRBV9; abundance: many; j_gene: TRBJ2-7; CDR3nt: TGTGCCAGCAGCGTGAAGACCGGGGTCTCCTACGAGCAGTACTTC; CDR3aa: CASSVKTGVSYEQYF
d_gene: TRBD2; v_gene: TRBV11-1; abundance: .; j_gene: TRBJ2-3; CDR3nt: TGTGCCAGCAGCTTGCCCTCGTGGCAAGAGCGGGGGCAGGAAGGAGATACGCAGTATTTT; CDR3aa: CASSLPSWQERGQEGDTQYF
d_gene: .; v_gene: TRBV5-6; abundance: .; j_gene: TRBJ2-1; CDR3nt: TGTGCCAGCAGCCCCGGGGTCGGCGAGCAGTTCTTC; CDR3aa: CASSPGVGEQFF
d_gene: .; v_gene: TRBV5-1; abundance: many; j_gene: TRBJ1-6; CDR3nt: TGCGCCAGCAGCTTGGACGGGTCTAATTCACCCCTCCACTTT; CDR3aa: CASSLDGSNSPLHF
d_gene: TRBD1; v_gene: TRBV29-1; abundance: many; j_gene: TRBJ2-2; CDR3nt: TGCAGCGTCAGAAGGGACAGGGACACCGGGGAGCTGTTTTTT; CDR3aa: CSVRRDRDTGELFF
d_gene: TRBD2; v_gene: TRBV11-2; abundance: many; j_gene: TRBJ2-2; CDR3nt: TGTGCCAGCAGCCCCTCTTGGACTAGCGGGTATAGCACCGGGGAGCTGTTTTTT; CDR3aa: CASSPSWTSGYSTGELFF
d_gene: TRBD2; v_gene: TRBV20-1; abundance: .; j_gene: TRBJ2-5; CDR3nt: TGCAGTGCTGTTAGCGGGGGTGACCAAGAGACCCAGTACTTC; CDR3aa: CSAVSGGDQETQYF
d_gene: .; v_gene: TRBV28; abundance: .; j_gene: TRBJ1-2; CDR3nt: TGTGCCAGCAGTTCGGGACGGAAGGATGGCTACACCTTC; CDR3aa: CASSSGRKDGYTF
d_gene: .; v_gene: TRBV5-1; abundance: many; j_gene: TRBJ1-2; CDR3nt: TGCGCCAGCAGCTTGGATCGCGGGGTCTACACCTTC; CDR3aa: CASSLDRGVYTF
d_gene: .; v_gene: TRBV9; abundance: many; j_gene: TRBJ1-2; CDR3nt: TGTGCCAGCAGCGTAACCGGCGGGGGGCTTGGGGGCTACACCTTC; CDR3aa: CASSVTGGGLGGYTF
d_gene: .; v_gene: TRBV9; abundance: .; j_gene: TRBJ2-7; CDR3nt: TGTGCCAGCAGCGCTGGGACCGGAGACTACGAGCAGTACTTC; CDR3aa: CASSAGTGDYEQYF
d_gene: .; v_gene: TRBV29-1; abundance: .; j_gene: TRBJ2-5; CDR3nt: TGCAGCGTTGCCGCGGACACCTACCAAGAGACCCAGTACTTC; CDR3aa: CSVAADTYQETQYF
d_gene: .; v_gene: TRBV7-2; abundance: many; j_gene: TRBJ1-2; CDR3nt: TGTGCCAGCAGCTTAGATTCAGGGGCAGGTAGAGGCTACACCTTC; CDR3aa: CASSLDSGAGRGYTF
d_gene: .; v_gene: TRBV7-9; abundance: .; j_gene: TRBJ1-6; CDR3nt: TGTGCCAGCAGCCCCGGGACTGGCTCTCGAGACCTCCACTTT; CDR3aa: CASSPGTGSRDLHF
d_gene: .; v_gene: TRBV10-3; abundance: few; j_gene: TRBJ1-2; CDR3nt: TGTGCCACCGGACAAGGGAATAACTATGGCTACACCTTC; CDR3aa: CATGQGNNYGYTF
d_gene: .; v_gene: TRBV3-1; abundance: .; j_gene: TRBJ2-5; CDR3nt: TGTGCCAGCAGCTATGGTTCAGGGGAGACCCAGTACTTC; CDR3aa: CASSYGSGETQYF
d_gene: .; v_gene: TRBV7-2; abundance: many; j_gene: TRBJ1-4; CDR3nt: TGTGCCAGCAGCCGAGATAATGAAAAACTGTTTTTT; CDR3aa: CASSRDNEKLFF
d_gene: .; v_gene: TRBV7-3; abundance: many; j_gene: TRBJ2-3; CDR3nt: TGTGCCAGCAGCTTAATGGCGGGGAGCACCTCAGATACGCAGTATTTT; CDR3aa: CASSLMAGSTSDTQYF
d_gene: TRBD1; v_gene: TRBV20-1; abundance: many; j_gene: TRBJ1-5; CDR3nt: TGCAGTGCTAGCCCCCGGGACAGGGCCAATCAGCCCCAGCATTTT; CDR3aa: CSASPRDRANQPQHF
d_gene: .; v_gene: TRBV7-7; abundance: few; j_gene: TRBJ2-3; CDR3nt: TGTGCTAGCAGTGAGACTACCCGGGGTACGCAGTATTTT; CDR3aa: CASSETTRGTQYF
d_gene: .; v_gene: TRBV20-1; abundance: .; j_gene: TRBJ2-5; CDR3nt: TGCAGTGTTTCCGGGACGGCCCTGATTTCGGAGACCCAGTACTTC; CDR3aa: CSVSGTALISETQYF
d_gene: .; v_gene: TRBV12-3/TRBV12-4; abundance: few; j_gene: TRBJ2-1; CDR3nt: TGTGCCAGCAGCACGACGGGGCGGGCAGGGAAGGGGCAGTTCTTC; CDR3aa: CASSTTGRAGKGQFF
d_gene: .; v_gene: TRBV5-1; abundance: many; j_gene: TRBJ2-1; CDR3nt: TGCGCCAGCAGCTCCGAAAGTCCTAACAATGAGCAGTTCTTC; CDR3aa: CASSSESPNNEQFF
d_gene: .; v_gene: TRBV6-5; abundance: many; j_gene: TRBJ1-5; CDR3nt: TGTGCCAGCAGTTACTCTTCGGCTGGGGGCAATCAGCCCCAGCATTTT; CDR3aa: CASSYSSAGGNQPQHF
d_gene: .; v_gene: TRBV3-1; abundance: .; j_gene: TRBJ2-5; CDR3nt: TGTGCCAGCAGCCCTTACCGGGACCAAGAGACCCAGTACTTC; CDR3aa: CASSPYRDQETQYF
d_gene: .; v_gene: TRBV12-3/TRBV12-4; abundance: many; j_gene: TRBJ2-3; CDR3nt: TGTGCCAGCAGTTTGAGGGGGGGGGCCCTGTCAGATACGCAGTATTTT; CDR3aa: CASSLRGGALSDTQYF
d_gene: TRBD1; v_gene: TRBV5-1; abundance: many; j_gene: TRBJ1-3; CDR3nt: TGCGCCAGCAGCTTGGAAGGGGGCGGAAACACCATATATTTT; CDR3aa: CASSLEGGGNTIYF
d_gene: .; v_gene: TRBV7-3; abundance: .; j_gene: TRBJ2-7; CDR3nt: TGTGCCAGCAGCTTAACGGCTCTCACATACGAGCAGTACTTC; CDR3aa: CASSLTALTYEQYF
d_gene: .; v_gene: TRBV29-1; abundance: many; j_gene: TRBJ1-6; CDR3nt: TGCAGCGTTGCCTATGACAGCGAGTCACCCCTCCACTTT; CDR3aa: CSVAYDSESPLHF
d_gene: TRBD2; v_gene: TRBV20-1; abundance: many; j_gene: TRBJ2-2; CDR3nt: TGCAGTGCTAGAGATCTGCGGGGGGGCCTTTCCGGGGAGCTGTTTTTT; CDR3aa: CSARDLRGGLSGELFF
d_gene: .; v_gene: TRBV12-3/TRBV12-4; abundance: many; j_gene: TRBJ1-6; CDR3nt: TGTGCCAGCAGCCCGGGAAATTTAAATTCACCCCTCCACTTT; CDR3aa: CASSPGNLNSPLHF
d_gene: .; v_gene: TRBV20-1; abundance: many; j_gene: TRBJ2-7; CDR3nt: TGCAGTGCTAGAGATTCAAGGGGGGCCTACGAGCAGTACTTC; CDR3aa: CSARDSRGAYEQYF
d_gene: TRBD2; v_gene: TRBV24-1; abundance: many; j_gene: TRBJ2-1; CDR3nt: TGTGCCACCAGTGAGGCCCCGGGACTAGCGGGGGGTGCCTCCTACAATGAGCAGTTCTTC; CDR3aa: CATSEAPGLAGGASYNEQFF
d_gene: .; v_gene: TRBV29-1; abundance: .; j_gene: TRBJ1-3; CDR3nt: TGCAGCGTTGAAAAAGGAAACACCATATATTTT; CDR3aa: CSVEKGNTIYF
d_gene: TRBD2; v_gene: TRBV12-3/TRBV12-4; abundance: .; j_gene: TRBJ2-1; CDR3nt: TGTGCCAGCAGCGCTCGACTAGCGGGGCGCGACTCCTACAATGAGCAGTTCTTC; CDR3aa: CASSARLAGRDSYNEQFF